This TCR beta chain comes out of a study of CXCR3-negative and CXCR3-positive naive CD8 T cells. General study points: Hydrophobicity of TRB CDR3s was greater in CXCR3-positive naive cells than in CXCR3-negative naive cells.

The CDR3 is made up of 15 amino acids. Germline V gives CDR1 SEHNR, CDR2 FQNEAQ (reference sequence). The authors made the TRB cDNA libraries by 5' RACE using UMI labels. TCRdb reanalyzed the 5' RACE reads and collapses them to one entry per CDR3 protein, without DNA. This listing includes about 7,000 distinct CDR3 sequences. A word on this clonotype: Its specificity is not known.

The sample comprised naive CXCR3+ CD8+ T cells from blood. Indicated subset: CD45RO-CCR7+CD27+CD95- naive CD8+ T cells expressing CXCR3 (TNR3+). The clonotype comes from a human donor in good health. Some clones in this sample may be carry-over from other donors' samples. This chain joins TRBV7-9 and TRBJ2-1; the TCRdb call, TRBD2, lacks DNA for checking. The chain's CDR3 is CASSSGGPPYNEQFF.